The text below deals with one T cell receptor beta chain. This specimen comes from a study of cytomegalovirus exposure and HLA in healthy donors. In the PCR, 60 Vbeta and 13 Jbeta primers were used. Clones were sequenced by immunoSEQ multiplex PCR, and TCRdb holds only the in-frame ones, with some missing. The sample has 65,000 to 85,000 clones; more than 80% are singletons. With 8 bases clipped from V and 4 bases from J, the junction kept 9 bases outside the gene matches. The CDR3 loop spans 14 amino acids. CDR1 is SNHLY and CDR2 is FYNNEI in the germline V gene. This chain uses TRBV2 with TRBJ2-5; 8 nucleotides agree with TRBD2. This receptor was taken from a woman aged 25 to 39 in good health and CMV-seronegative. Sequenced sample: PBMCs. The CDR3 loop reads CASGAGGPGETQYF. In nucleotides, the CDR3 is TGTGCCAGCGGGGCGGGAGGACCCGGAGAGACCCAGTACTTC.